One and the same sample provided the 6 T cell receptor beta chains below, sequenced in a study of blood T cells in healthy people across ages (dated by TCRdb to between 2015 and 2017). To prepare the library, 5' RACE was applied. Sequencing instrument: Illumina HiSeq 2500. A second PCR of roughly 6 to 11 cycles was performed with a sample-barcoded 5' primer and a J-beta primer mix. In TCRdb, the public reads were trimmed at Q25 with fastp and aligned with MiXCR, with productive beta chains retained. Duplicate CDR3 protein sequences are folded into a single record with the most common DNA and genes. Across this sample there are 1 million to 1.2 million distinct CDR3 sequences, with less than 45% seen only once. The top ten clonotypes cover around 14% of the sample. Input material: blood. The receptor set was obtained from a man younger than 30 in good health.

This clonotype was seen a handful of times. The chain has TRBV20-1 and TRBJ1-5; D remains unclear. This CDR3 contains 13 residues. CDR1 and CDR2 from the germline V gene are DFQATT and SNEGSKA (reference sequence). The V end lost 0 bases, the J end lost 8 bases, and 11 bases lay between the germline ends. In DNA form, the CDR3 reads TGCAGTGCTAGAGATAGTTTCATGGAGCCCCAGCATTTT. This gives the protein CSARDSFMEPQHF.

The rearrangement joins TRBV6-5 to TRBJ1-1; D not resolved. Germline V lookup: CDR1 MNHEY, CDR2 SVGAGI. V was trimmed by 0 bases and J by 2 bases, leaving 10 bases between them. The CDR3 is 15 amino acids. In DNA form, the CDR3 reads TGTGCCAGCAGTTACTCGCCCAGGTTAAACACTGAAGCTTTCTTT. Residues: CASSYSPRLNTEAFF.

This chain links TRBV12-3 or TRBV12-4 with TRBJ1-2, with 7 bases lining up with TRBD1. Losses at the gene ends were 4 bases for V and 5 bases for J; bases not matched to a gene: 13. There are 16 residues in the CDR3. The CDR3 here is CASSSRTGVRVYGYTF. Here the CDR3 DNA reads TGTGCCAGCAGTTCCCGAACAGGGGTTAGGGTATATGGCTACACCTTC.

The rearrangement joins TRBV11-2 to TRBJ2-7; no definite D call. The V and J ends lost 2 bases and 0 bases respectively, with 11 bases between them. CDR1 and CDR2 (germline): SGHAT, FQNNGV. The CDR3 sequence is 15 residues long. The CDR3 nucleotides read TGTGCCAGCAGCTTAAGCCGGCTGGACTCCTACGAGCAGTACTTC. Its protein product is CASSLSRLDSYEQYF.

This clonotype was recorded a few times. The chain is built from TRBV7-9 and TRBJ1-2; TRBD1 is a possible D gene (6 bases). The germline V and J ends were trimmed by 7 bases and 0 bases, with 21 bases remaining between them. The CDR3 has 17 amino acids. CDR1 is SEHNR, CDR2 FQNEAQ, per germline (reference sequence). CDR3 in DNA: TGTGCCAGCACCCAACAGGGCACGCCGCGCTCTAACTATGGCTACACCTTC. Translating it yields CASTQQGTPRSNYGYTF. Full variable domain (remainder filled in from reference TRBV7-9 and TRBJ1-2): DTGVSQNPRHKITKRGQNVTFRCDPISEHNRLYWYRQTLGQGPEFLTYFQNEAQLEKSRLLSDRFSAERPKGSFSTLEIQRTEQGDSAMYLCASTQQGTPRSNYGYTFGSGTRLTVV.

The rearrangement links TRBV20-1 to TRBJ2-3, with 7 bases lining up with TRBD1. Looked up from germline, CDR1 is DFQATT and CDR2 is SNEGSKA (reference sequence). The CDR3 extends over 15 amino acids. The V and J ends lost 0 bases and 0 bases, in that order; junction bases with no gene match: 3. For the CDR3, the DNA is TGCAGTGCTAGAGACGGGACAGTGAGCACAGATACGCAGTATTTT. Protein sequence: CSARDGTVSTDTQYF.